These 17 T cell receptor beta chains were all obtained from the same sample, sequenced in a study of T cells after yellow fever vaccination. TCRdb re-analysed the 5' RACE reads in MiXCR, keeping a single row per CDR3 protein. Among hundreds of thousands of distinct CDR3 sequences listed, around 21% were seen once. This sample comprised PBMCs, obtained 15 days after the yellow fever booster vaccination. The receptors were gathered from a man aged 30 to 45 who received the YFV17D yellow fever vaccine.

This clonotype was found a few times. CDR3: CASSQVPLDTGELFF. CDR3 nucleotides: TGCGCCAGCAGCCAAGTCCCCTTAGACACCGGGGAGCTGTTTTTT. The J gene is TRBJ2-2, the V gene TRBV4-3, with no clear D. Germline loops: CDR1 LGHNA, CDR2 YSLEER. This CDR3 is built from 15 residues. Deletions cut 1 base from V and 3 bases from J, with 9 bases between.

In this sample, this clonotype turned up a few times. The chain uses TRBV10-2 and TRBJ2-7, with 12 bases that match TRBD2. Looked up from germline, CDR1 is WSHSY and CDR2 is SAAADI. V lost 3 bases, J lost 4 bases, and 7 bases stayed unmatched. This CDR3 spans 16 amino acids. The CDR3 region is CASSDDLAGGDYEQYF. For the CDR3, the DNA is TGCGCCAGCAGTGACGATCTAGCGGGAGGGGATTACGAGCAGTACTTC.

The CDR3: CASSFSGGRTEAFF. The CDR3 DNA reads as TGTGCCAGCAGCTTTTCGGGGGGGCGGACTGAAGCTTTCTTT. The chain uses TRBV7-2 and TRBJ1-1; TRBD1 is a possible D gene (6 bases). V shed 3 bases and J shed 5 bases, with 13 bases lying between them. Germline V lookup: CDR1 SGHTA, CDR2 FQGNSA. The CDR3 has 14 amino acids.

This clonotype was seen only a few times. J is TRBJ2-3 and V is TRBV6-5; D possibly corresponds to TRBD2 (5 bases). Germline V gene lookup returns CDR1 MNHEY and CDR2 SVGAGI. The CDR3 covers 15 residues. Trimming took off 2 bases at V and 3 bases at J, with 12 bases between the two ends. The CDR3 nucleotides are TGTGCCAGCAGTTACGGGCTGACGGGGACAGATACGCAGTATTTT. Amino acid sequence: CASSYGLTGTDTQYF.

The chain has TRBV5-1 and TRBJ2-1, with TRBD2 matching over 7 bases. V shed 0 bases and J 10 bases; nucleotides not matched to a gene: 10. CDR1 SGHRS and CDR2 YFSETQ come from the germline V gene. This CDR3 spans 15 amino acids. CDR3 DNA: TGCGCCAGCAGCTTGGTTACGGCGGGAGTGGACGAGCAGTTCTTC. This sequence encodes CASSLVTAGVDEQFF.

The genes are TRBV7-8 and TRBJ1-2; D ambiguous. This CDR3 is 14 amino acids long. The V and J ends lost 2 bases and 4 bases respectively, with 11 bases between them. The germline V gene encodes CDR1 SGHVS and CDR2 FQNEAQ. The CDR3 DNA follows: TGTGCCAGCAGCTTAAGGGCGGATCTCTATGGCTACACCTTC. Amino acids: CASSLRADLYGYTF.

This clonotype was found a few times. The V and J genes are TRBV5-1 and TRBJ2-6; D is possibly TRBD2 (6 bases). The germline V and J ends were trimmed by 7 bases and 2 bases, with 10 bases remaining between them. The CDR3 has 14 amino acids. CDR1 and CDR2 (germline): SGHRS, YFSETQ. This chain's CDR3 is CASRGGPGANVLTF. The CDR3 nucleotides are TGCGCCAGCCGGGGAGGTCCTGGGGCCAACGTCCTGACTTTC. Full variable domain (remainder filled in from reference TRBV5-1 and TRBJ2-6): KAGVTQTPRYLIKTRGQQVTLSCSPISGHRSVSWYQQTPGQGLQFLFEYFSETQRNKGNFPGRFSGRQFSNSRSEMNVSTLELGDSALYLCASRGGPGANVLTFGAGSRLTVL.

The table lists this clonotype with a few counts. The chain carries TRBV6-5 and TRBJ2-2; D uncertain. The length of the CDR3 is 16 residues. Looked up from germline, CDR1 is MNHEY and CDR2 is SVGAGI. Trimming stripped 4 bases from V and 3 bases from J, with 15 bases between. The CDR3 spells CASSSLGRRHTGELFF. The CDR3 coding sequence is TGTGCCAGCAGTTCTTTGGGAAGGAGACACACCGGGGAGCTGTTTTTT.

This clonotype has only a few counts. The rearrangement joins TRBV20-1 to TRBJ2-2; a weak D match, TRBD1 (6 bases). Looked up from germline, CDR1 is DFQATT and CDR2 is SNEGSKA (reference sequence). Trimming took 3 bases from V and 4 from J, leaving 12 bases between them. The CDR3 is 14 amino acids. CDR3 sequence reads: CSASPGTSTGELFF. The CDR3 DNA is TGCAGTGCTAGTCCCGGGACATCCACCGGGGAGCTGTTTTTT.

V usage is TRBV30 and J usage is TRBJ1-5; no clear D gene. CDR1 GTSNPN and CDR2 SVGIG come from the germline V gene (reference sequence). Deletions cut 3 bases from V and 3 bases from J, with 9 bases between. The CDR3 runs 13 residues. The CDR3 region has the DNA TGTGCCTGGAGCCGGCAGGACAATCAGCCCCAGCATTTT. Protein: CAWSRQDNQPQHF.

This clonotype showed up just a few times. The V call is TRBV20-1, the J call TRBJ1-1; D not certain. The CDR3 is 11 residues long. Trimming cost V 5 bases and J 7 bases, with 11 bases left between them. Germline-derived CDR1 and CDR2 are DFQATT and SNEGSKA (reference sequence). CDR3 amino acids: CSAVMYIEAFF. The CDR3 DNA is TGCAGTGCTGTTATGTATATTGAAGCTTTCTTT.

This chain connects TRBV20-1 to TRBJ2-1; 10 bases line up with TRBD2. CDR3 length equals 14 residues. The V segment lost 6 bases and the J segment 6 bases; nucleotides outside the gene matches: 8. Germline loops: CDR1 DFQATT, CDR2 SNEGSKA (reference sequence). CDR3 in amino acids: CSAAASGGLNEQFF. The CDR3 DNA follows: TGCAGTGCGGCGGCTAGCGGGGGCCTCAATGAGCAGTTCTTC.

The chain recombines TRBV12-3 or TRBV12-4 with TRBJ2-5, with TRBD2 matching 9 bases. The junction had 8 bases not matched to a gene; V was cut back by 5 bases and J by 4 bases. This CDR3 spans 15 amino acids. The CDR3 DNA reads as TGTGCCAGCAGTGTCGGGCTAGCGGGACTAGAGACCCAGTACTTC. The encoded protein is CASSVGLAGLETQYF.

The sample holds many counts of this clonotype. V gene TRBV24-1 combines with J gene TRBJ2-5, with D perhaps TRBD1 (6 bases). Trimming shortened V by 7 bases and J by 4 bases, and 12 bases separated the two germline ends. The CDR3 runs 13 residues. The germline V gene has CDR1 KGHDR and CDR2 SFDVKD. This CDR3 reads CATRGTRGETQYF. CDR3 sequence (DNA): TGTGCCACCAGGGGGACACGAGGAGAGACCCAGTACTTC.

The rearrangement links TRBV5-1 to TRBJ1-1; D is uncertain. With 6 bases removed from V and 2 bases from J, the gap between germline ends came to 5 bases. CDR3 length: 11 amino acids. From germline, CDR1 is SGHRS and CDR2 YFSETQ. CDR3 loop: CASKENTEAFF. DNA of the CDR3: TGCGCCAGCAAAGAAAACACTGAAGCTTTCTTT.

This clonotype has more than one count but fewer than ten. This chain connects TRBV6-1 to TRBJ2-1; D perhaps matches TRBD2 (6 bases). Germline values: CDR1 MNHNS, CDR2 SASEGT. This CDR3 contains 15 residues. The V end was cut by 6 bases, the J end by 2 bases, with 14 bases between. The CDR3 DNA follows: TGTGCCAGCAGCCAGACTAGTCCCACCTACAATGAGCAGTTCTTC. It encodes CASSQTSPTYNEQFF.

The chain carries TRBV4-2 and TRBJ2-5; possibly TRBD1 for D (5 bases). Germline V gene lookup returns CDR1 LGHNA and CDR2 YNFKEQ. This CDR3 spans 15 amino acids. V shed 0 bases and J shed 5 bases, with 13 bases lying between them. The CDR3 DNA is TGTGCCAGCAGCCAAGAGGGGAAAGGGGTCGAGACCCAGTACTTC. Protein product: CASSQEGKGVETQYF.